This T cell receptor beta chain was captured in a study of cytomegalovirus exposure and HLA in healthy donors. Study findings and constraints: Follow-up analysis seemed to connect common viral pathogens with several of the most significant clusters identified. Indistinguishable V segments such as TRBV6-2 and TRBV6-3 were excluded.

A multiplex PCR was run with 60 Vbeta primers and 13 Jbeta primers. Repertoires were generated with immunoSEQ multiplex PCR, while TCRdb's copy carries only in-frame clones and drops some. The sample includes 180,000 or so clones, around 75% of them seen just once. Note on this clone: Its antigen is currently unknown.

Germline V gene lookup returns CDR1 MNHEY and CDR2 SMNVEV (reference sequence). Trimming shortened V by 6 bases and J by 0 bases, and 9 bases separated the two germline ends. The CDR3 loop spans 14 amino acids. The source is a male donor in good health and CMV-seronegative. The chain combines TRBV27 with TRBJ1-5; no clear D gene. The sequencing input was PBMCs. CDR3 bases: TGTGCCAGCAGAGAGTCTAATAGCAATCAGCCCCAGCATTTT. The encoded protein is CASRESNSNQPQHF.